The source of this TCR beta chain is a study of shared clonotypes between healthy human individuals. To note about this clone: Antigen: not known.

Sorted-subset replicate PCRs used 200 ng of genomic DNA. This amount corresponded to approximately 30,000 T cell genomes. The repertoire was sequenced with immunoSEQ multiplex PCR; TCRdb's copy has only in-frame clones and lacks some. The repertoire holds a few hundred thousand clones, with around two thirds as singletons. The CDR3 has 13 amino acids. Trimming removed 7 bases at V and 6 bases at J, with 14 bases between. The germline CDR1 and CDR2 sequences are SGHTA and FQGNSA. General study findings and limits: Larger estimated richness was generally seen in naive subsets than in memory subsets.

The authors divided CD4+ cells into CD45RA+ naive and CD45RA-negative memory subsets. This chain links TRBV7-2 with TRBJ2-3; D could derive from TRBD1 or TRBD2 (5 bases each). The sequence derives from a man aged 25 to 40 in good health. The sequenced material came from memory CD4+ T cells sorted from blood. Subset indicated: CD45RA-negative fraction. The CDR3 DNA follows: TGTGCCAGCACCAGGGAGAGAAGGGATACGCAGTATTTT. Translated, it gives CASTRERRDTQYF. Variable domain in full (rest from reference TRBV7-2 and TRBJ2-3): GAGVSQSPSNKVTEKGKDVELRCDPISGHTALYWYRQSLGQGLEFLIYFQGNSAPDKSGLPSDRFSAERTGGSVSTLTIQRTQQEDSAVYLCASTRERRDTQYFGPGTRLTVL.